A selection of T cell receptor beta chains follows, all from one sample in a study of monozygotic twins with inflammatory bowel disease. TCRdb re-called the 5' RACE reads; one entry per CDR3 protein, DNA not given. The table lists 170,000 or so distinct CDR3 sequences. The material sequenced was blood. These receptors were obtained from a human donor with ulcerative colitis or Crohn's disease, or a healthy co-twin of an affected twin (not recorded which). CDR3s include the opening cysteine and the closing phenylalanine or tryptophan. Each record gives: V gene, J gene, CDR3 protein.

v_call: TRBV27
j_call: TRBJ1-3
cdr3_aa: CASGSGVPSGNTIYF

v_call: TRBV21-1
j_call: TRBJ2-7
cdr3_aa: CASSKMFHRKSYEQYF

v_call: TRBV4-2
j_call: TRBJ2-3
cdr3_aa: CASSQESGSSDTQYF

v_call: TRBV25-1
j_call: TRBJ2-3
cdr3_aa: CASSQRDRSFTDTQYF

v_call: TRBV25-1
j_call: TRBJ2-1
cdr3_aa: CASSKYGMDEQFF

v_call: TRBV3-1
j_call: TRBJ2-7
cdr3_aa: CASSSPGQGATYEQYF

v_call: TRBV12-3/TRBV12-4
j_call: TRBJ1-5
cdr3_aa: CASSLRQGADNQPQHF

v_call: TRBV29-1
j_call: TRBJ2-5
cdr3_aa: CSAPGHGRETQYF

v_call: TRBV11-2
j_call: TRBJ2-7
cdr3_aa: CASSSSGTGRIYEQYF

v_call: TRBV15
j_call: TRBJ2-2
cdr3_aa: CATSREIQGAGGELFF

v_call: TRBV7-9
j_call: TRBJ1-2
cdr3_aa: CASSLDRPETTF

v_call: TRBV20-1
j_call: TRBJ2-1
cdr3_aa: CSAWLKGYNEQFF

v_call: TRBV20-1
j_call: TRBJ2-1
cdr3_aa: CSAREIVGRGDEQFF

v_call: TRBV5-1
j_call: TRBJ2-7
cdr3_aa: CASSWGTGNEQYF

v_call: TRBV7-9
j_call: TRBJ2-7
cdr3_aa: CASSLGDRGSIYEQYF

v_call: TRBV4-1
j_call: TRBJ1-6
cdr3_aa: CASSPDSGQNYNSPLHF

v_call: TRBV7-3
j_call: TRBJ2-1
cdr3_aa: CASSLHPSVSSYNEQFF

v_call: TRBV6-1
j_call: TRBJ1-5
cdr3_aa: CASSEGLDIHNQPQHF

v_call: TRBV12-3/TRBV12-4
j_call: TRBJ2-1
cdr3_aa: CASSFVAANNEQFF

v_call: TRBV12-3/TRBV12-4
j_call: TRBJ1-2
cdr3_aa: CASQGDRTGDKGYTF

v_call: TRBV5-1
j_call: TRBJ2-2
cdr3_aa: CASSLTGLPNTGELFF

v_call: TRBV10-3
j_call: TRBJ1-4
cdr3_aa: CATGDSATNEKLFF